These 19 T cell receptor beta chains were sequenced from one sample in a study of cytomegalovirus exposure and HLA in healthy donors. Researchers ran the PCR with 60 Vbeta and 13 Jbeta primers. The repertoire was sequenced with immunoSEQ multiplex PCR; TCRdb's copy has only in-frame clones and lacks some. This repertoire shows about 140,000 clones, roughly 74% found once; its top ten account for around 3.4%. Sequencing used PBMCs. The receptors were gathered from a man aged 35-49 years in good health and CMV-seronegative.

This chain uses TRBV28 with TRBJ2-5; 10 positions agree with TRBD1. The J call may be faulty, since TRBJ2-7 better matches the DNA end. Germline V CDR1 and CDR2: MDHEN, SYDVKM. This CDR3 is built from 15 residues. The CDR3, as DNA: TGTGCCAGCAGTTTACCCGGGACAGGGGCGTACGAGCAGTACTTC. It yields the protein CASSLPGTGAYEQYF.

The chain combines TRBV5-1 with TRBJ2-7; TRBD1 aligns across 7 bases. V lost 0 bases, J lost 6 bases, and 12 bases stayed unmatched. This CDR3 contains 16 residues. Germline CDR1 reads SGHRS; CDR2 reads YFSETQ. The CDR3 DNA reads as TGCGCCAGCAGCTTGGCCAACTACCGGGACAGCGCCGAGCAGTACTTC. Protein product: CASSLANYRDSAEQYF.

The genes are TRBV4-2 and TRBJ2-7; TRBD1 matches at 9 bases. CDR3 size: 15 residues. The V and J ends lost 1 base and 5 bases, in that order; junction bases with no gene match: 6. Germline CDR1 LGHNA, CDR2 YNFKEQ. CDR3 loop: CASSQGDRDVDEQYF. In DNA form, the CDR3 reads TGTGCCAGCAGCCAAGGGGACAGGGACGTTGACGAGCAGTACTTC.

This chain connects TRBV6-5 to TRBJ1-1; the D gene is possibly TRBD1 (5 bases). CDR1 MNHEY and CDR2 SVGAGI come from the germline V gene. There are 14 residues in the CDR3. Trimming took 5 bases from V and 1 from J, leaving 11 bases between them. This CDR3 is CASSPRQKNTEAFF. The CDR3 coding sequence is TGTGCCAGCAGTCCTAGACAGAAGAACACTGAAGCTTTCTTT.

The chain employs TRBV5-8 and TRBJ1-1; weak D call: TRBD1 (5 bases). Per germline, CDR1 SGHTS and CDR2 YDEGEE. The CDR3 runs to 14 residues. Trimming shortened V by 4 bases and J by 7 bases, and 17 bases separated the two germline ends. The CDR3 loop is CASSRGRGWGEAFF. The DNA for the CDR3 is TGTGCCAGCAGCCGAGGGAGGGGTTGGGGTGAAGCTTTCTTT.

The J gene is TRBJ1-4, the V gene TRBV4-1; D is ambiguous. The CDR3 covers 13 residues. CDR1 and CDR2 from the germline V gene are MGHRA and YSYEKL. V lost 0 bases and J 6 bases, leaving 5 bases between the germline ends. The CDR3 nucleotides read TGCGCCAGCAGCCAAGAATCGGATGAAAAACTGTTTTTT. Translating it yields CASSQESDEKLFF.

The V gene is TRBV5-6, the J gene TRBJ1-4; 7 bases align to TRBD1. The germline V gene encodes CDR1 SGHDT and CDR2 YYEEEE. This CDR3 spans 18 amino acids. The V and J ends lost 2 bases and 3 bases, in that order; junction bases with no gene match: 13. Here the CDR3 DNA reads TGTGCCAGCAGCTTAGTAGGGGGCAACATACCAGCTAATGAAAAACTGTTTTTT. Its protein product is CASSLVGGNIPANEKLFF.

This chain connects TRBV4-1 to TRBJ1-3; D possibly corresponds to TRBD1 (5 bases). From germline, CDR1 is MGHRA and CDR2 YSYEKL. This CDR3 has 16 amino acids. Trimming removed 2 bases at V and 0 bases at J, with 11 bases between. The CDR3 nucleotides are TGCGCCAGCAGCCAAAACGACAGACTCTCTGGAAACACCATATATTTT. Amino acids: CASSQNDRLSGNTIYF.

The J gene is TRBJ2-1, the V gene TRBV7-9; 10 nucleotides agree with TRBD1. The V gene end was trimmed by 2 bases and the J gene end by 6 bases; junction bases not matched to a gene: 7. Germline V gene sequence: CDR1 SEHNR, CDR2 FQNEAQ (reference sequence). The CDR3 is 16 amino acids. The CDR3 sequence is CASSLYRDRGGNEQFF. The CDR3 DNA sequence: TGTGCCAGCAGCTTATACCGGGACAGGGGAGGCAATGAGCAGTTCTTC.

The rearrangement joins TRBV9 to TRBJ1-2; D is unresolved. This CDR3 is built from 15 residues. In germline, CDR1 is SGDLS, CDR2 YYNGEE. The V end lost 0 bases, the J end lost 4 bases, and 13 bases lay between the germline ends. The CDR3 protein is CASSVDSGPLYGYTF. The CDR3 DNA reads TGTGCCAGCAGCGTAGATTCGGGTCCCCTCTATGGCTACACCTTC.

Worth noting for this clone: Its ends do not fully match the called genes, so a read error is possible. V usage is TRBV7-2 and J usage is TRBJ2-1; 11 bases line up with TRBD2. This CDR3 contains 14 residues. From germline, CDR1 is SGHTA and CDR2 FQGNSA. In DNA form, the CDR3 reads TGTGCCAGCAGGTTAGCGGGGGGGCCAAGTGAGCAGTTCTTC. Translation: CASRLAGGPSEQFF.

This clone was detected a few times. This chain connects TRBV6-1 to TRBJ2-7, with 7 bases lining up with TRBD1. The junction had 7 bases not matched to a gene; V was cut back by 6 bases and J by 2 bases. From germline, CDR1 is MNHNS and CDR2 SASEGT. The CDR3 covers 14 residues. The CDR3 spells CASSDLTGPYEQYF. CDR3 coding DNA: TGTGCCAGCAGCGATTTGACAGGGCCCTACGAGCAGTACTTC.

The chain recombines TRBV11-2 with TRBJ2-3; the match to TRBD2 covers 11 bases. Unmatched junction bases numbered 8, after V lost 3 bases and J lost 6 bases. The germline gives CDR1 SGHAT, CDR2 FQNNGV. The CDR3 runs 16 residues. The CDR3 reads CASSLTSGVPGDTQYF. The CDR3 bases are TGTGCCAGCAGCTTGACTAGCGGGGTACCGGGGGATACGCAGTATTTT.

The V call is TRBV7-2, the J call TRBJ1-2; 7 bases fit TRBD1. The CDR3 has 16 amino acids. The J segment lost 4 bases and the V segment lost 6 bases, leaving 14 bases of the junction unmatched. Germline V CDR1 and CDR2: SGHTA, FQGNSA. For the CDR3, the DNA is TGTGCCAGCAGGCCCACGACAGGGTATGGGGTCTATGGCTACACCTTC. Amino acids: CASRPTTGYGVYGYTF.

This clone was observed a single time. The V call is TRBV6-6, the J call TRBJ1-1; D remains unclear. Germline V gene sequence: CDR1 MNHNY, CDR2 SVGAGI (reference sequence). V gave up 6 bases and J gave up 5 bases, with 16 bases separating them. The CDR3 has 14 residues. CDR3 in DNA: TGTGCCAGCAGCCCCGAACTCAGGTGGACTGAAGCTTTCTTT. Protein sequence: CASSPELRWTEAFF.

The V call is TRBV5-1, the J call TRBJ1-2; D is possibly TRBD1 (6 bases). Germline V CDR1 and CDR2: SGHRS, YFSETQ. Trimming took 0 bases from V and 8 from J, leaving 17 bases between them. This CDR3 is built from 15 residues. The CDR3 protein is CASSLAAGGAGGYTF. The DNA for the CDR3 is TGCGCCAGCAGCTTGGCCGCGGGGGGCGCCGGGGGCTACACCTTC.

The chain joins TRBV2 to TRBJ2-7; TRBD2 matches 10 bases. CDR1 is SNHLY, CDR2 FYNNEI, per germline. There are 12 residues in the CDR3. V gave up 3 bases and J gave up 12 bases; unmatched junction bases: 5. CDR3: CASSDSGGHTYF. Here the CDR3 DNA reads TGTGCCAGCAGTGATAGCGGGGGGCACACGTACTTC.

The J gene is TRBJ2-3, the V gene TRBV11-1; possibly TRBD2 for D (6 bases). The V and J ends lost 5 bases and 3 bases respectively, with 18 bases between them. CDR3 length: 16 amino acids. Looked up from germline, CDR1 is SGHAT and CDR2 is FQDESV (reference sequence). The CDR3 sequence: CASSPPTRGGTDTQYF. CDR3 nucleotides: TGTGCCAGCAGCCCCCCCACGCGGGGTGGAACAGATACGCAGTATTTT.

The CDR3 DNA reads TGTGCCACCGCCGAGACAGGGATAGGAAAACTGTTTTTT. Its protein product is CATAETGIGKLFF. The gene calls are TRBV28 and TRBJ1-4, with 7 bases fitting TRBD1. This CDR3 has 13 amino acids. J lost 10 bases, V lost 10 bases, and 12 bases had no gene match. Germline loops: CDR1 MDHEN, CDR2 SYDVKM.